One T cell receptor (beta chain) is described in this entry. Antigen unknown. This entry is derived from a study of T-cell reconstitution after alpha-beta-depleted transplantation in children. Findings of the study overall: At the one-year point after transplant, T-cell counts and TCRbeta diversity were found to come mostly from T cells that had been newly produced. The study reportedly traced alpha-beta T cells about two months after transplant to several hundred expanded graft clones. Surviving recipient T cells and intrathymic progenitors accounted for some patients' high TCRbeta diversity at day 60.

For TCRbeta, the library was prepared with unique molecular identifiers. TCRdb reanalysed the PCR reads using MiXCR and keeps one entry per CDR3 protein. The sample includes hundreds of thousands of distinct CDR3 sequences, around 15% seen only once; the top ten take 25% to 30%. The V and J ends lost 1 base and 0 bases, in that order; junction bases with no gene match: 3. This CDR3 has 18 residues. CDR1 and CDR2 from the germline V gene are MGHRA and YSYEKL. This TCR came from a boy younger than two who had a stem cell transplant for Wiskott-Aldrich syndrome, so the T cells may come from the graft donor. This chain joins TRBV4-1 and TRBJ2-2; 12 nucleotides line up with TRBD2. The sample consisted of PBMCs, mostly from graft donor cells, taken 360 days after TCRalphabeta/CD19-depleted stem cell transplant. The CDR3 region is CASSQGLAGGSNTGELFF. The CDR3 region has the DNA TGCGCCAGCAGCCAAGGTCTAGCGGGAGGGTCGAACACCGGGGAGCTGTTTTTT.